The table lists the clone carrying this T cell receptor beta chain with many counts. What it binds is not known. The data were obtained in a study of T cell repertoires in cytomegalovirus infection. As for the study in general: Shared public TCR beta signatures pointed to both CMV infection and a matching HLA type.

General study findings and limits: Carriers of CMV and the relevant HLA type were discriminated by public TCR beta frequency.

TCRdb called the reads again in MiXCR, with one record for every CDR3 protein. Of some 320,000 distinct CDR3 sequences detected, more than 9% appear once; the ten largest clones hold 4.3%. CDR1 and CDR2 from the germline V gene are SGHTA and FQGNSA. CDR3 length: 12 residues. The germline V and J ends were trimmed by 8 bases and 6 bases, with 13 bases remaining between them. The sequencing sample was made of PBMCs. The origin of this receptor is a human donor in good health (CMV status not recorded). Some clones in this sample may be carry-over from other donors' samples. J is TRBJ2-5 and V is TRBV7-2; no definite D call. The CDR3 DNA sequence: TGTGCCAGCCGACGAGGAAGCCAGACCCAGTACTTC. Its protein is CASRRGSQTQYF. The complete variable domain, with remaining parts taken from reference TRBV7-2 and TRBJ2-5, reads GAGVSQSPSNKVTEKGKDVELRCDPISGHTALYWYRQSLGQGLEFLIYFQGNSAPDKSGLPSDRFSAERTGGSVSTLTIQRTQQEDSAVYLCASRRGSQTQYFGPGTRLLVL.